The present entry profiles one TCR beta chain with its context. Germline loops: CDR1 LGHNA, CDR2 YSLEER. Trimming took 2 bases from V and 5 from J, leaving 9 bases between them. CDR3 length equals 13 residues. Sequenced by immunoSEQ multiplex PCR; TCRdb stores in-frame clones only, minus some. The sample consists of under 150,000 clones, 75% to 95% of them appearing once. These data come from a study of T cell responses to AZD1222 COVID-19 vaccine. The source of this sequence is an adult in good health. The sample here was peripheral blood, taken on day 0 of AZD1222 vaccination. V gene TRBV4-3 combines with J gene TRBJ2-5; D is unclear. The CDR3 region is CASSQNGVETQYF. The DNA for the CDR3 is TGCGCCAGCAGCCAAAATGGAGTGGAGACCCAGTACTTC.